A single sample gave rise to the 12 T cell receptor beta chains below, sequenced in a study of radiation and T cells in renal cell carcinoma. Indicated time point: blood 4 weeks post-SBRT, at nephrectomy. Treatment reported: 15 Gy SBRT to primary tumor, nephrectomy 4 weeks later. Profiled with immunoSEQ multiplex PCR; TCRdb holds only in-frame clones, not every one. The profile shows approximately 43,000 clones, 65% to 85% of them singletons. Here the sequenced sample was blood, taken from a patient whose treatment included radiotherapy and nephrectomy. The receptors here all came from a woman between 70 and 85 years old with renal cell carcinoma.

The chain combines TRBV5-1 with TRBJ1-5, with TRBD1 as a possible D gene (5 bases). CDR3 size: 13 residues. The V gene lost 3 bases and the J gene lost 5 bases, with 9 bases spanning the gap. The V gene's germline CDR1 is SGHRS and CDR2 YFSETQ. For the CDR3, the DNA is TGCGCCAGCAGCTCCCAGGGTGATCAGCCCCAGCATTTT. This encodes CASSSQGDQPQHF. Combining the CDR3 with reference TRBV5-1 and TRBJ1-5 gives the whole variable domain KAGVTQTPRYLIKTRGQQVTLSCSPISGHRSVSWYQQTPGQGLQFLFEYFSETQRNKGNFPGRFSGRQFSNSRSEMNVSTLELGDSALYLCASSSQGDQPQHFGDGTRLSIL.

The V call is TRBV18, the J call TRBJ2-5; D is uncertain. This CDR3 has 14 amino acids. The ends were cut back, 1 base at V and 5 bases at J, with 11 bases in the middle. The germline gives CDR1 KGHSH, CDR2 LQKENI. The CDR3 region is CASSPLQLGETQYF. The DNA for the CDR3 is TGTGCCAGCTCACCACTACAGCTGGGCGAGACCCAGTACTTC. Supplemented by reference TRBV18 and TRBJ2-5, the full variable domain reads NAGVMQNPRHLVRRRGQEARLRCSPMKGHSHVYWYRQLPEEGLKFMVYLQKENIIDESGMPKERFSAEFPKEGPSILRIQQVVRGDSAAYFCASSPLQLGETQYFGPGTRLLVL.

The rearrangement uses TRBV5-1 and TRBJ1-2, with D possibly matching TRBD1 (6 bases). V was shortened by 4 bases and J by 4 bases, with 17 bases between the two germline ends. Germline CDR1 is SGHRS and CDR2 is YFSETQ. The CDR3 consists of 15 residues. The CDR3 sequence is CASSPREGGPYGYTF. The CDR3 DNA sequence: TGCGCCAGCAGCCCGAGGGAGGGGGGTCCCTATGGCTACACCTTC.

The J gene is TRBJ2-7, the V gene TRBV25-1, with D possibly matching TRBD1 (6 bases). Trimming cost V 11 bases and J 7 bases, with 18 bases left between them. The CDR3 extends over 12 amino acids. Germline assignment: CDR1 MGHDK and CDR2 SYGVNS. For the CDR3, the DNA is TGTGCCTACGAAGGGGGTTTGGATGAGCAGTACTTC. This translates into CAYEGGLDEQYF.

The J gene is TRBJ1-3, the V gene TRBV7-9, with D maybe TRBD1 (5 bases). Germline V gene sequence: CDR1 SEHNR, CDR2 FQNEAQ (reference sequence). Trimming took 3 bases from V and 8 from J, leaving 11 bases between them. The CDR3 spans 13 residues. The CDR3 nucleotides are TGTGCCAGCAGCTTGACAGTCCTCGACACCATATATTTT. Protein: CASSLTVLDTIYF.

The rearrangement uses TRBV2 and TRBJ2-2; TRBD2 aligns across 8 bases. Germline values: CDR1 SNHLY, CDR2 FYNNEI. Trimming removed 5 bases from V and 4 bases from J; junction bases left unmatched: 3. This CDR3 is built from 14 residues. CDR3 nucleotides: TGTGCCAGCAGTAGCGGGAGTGTCACCGGGGAGCTGTTTTTT. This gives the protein CASSSGSVTGELFF.

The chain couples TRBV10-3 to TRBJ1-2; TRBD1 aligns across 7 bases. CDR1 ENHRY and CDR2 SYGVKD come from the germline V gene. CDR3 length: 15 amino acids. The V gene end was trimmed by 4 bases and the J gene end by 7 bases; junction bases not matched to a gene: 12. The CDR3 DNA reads TGTGCCATCAGTGGGGCAGACAGGGAGGGAAGTGGCTACACCTTC. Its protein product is CAISGADREGSGYTF.

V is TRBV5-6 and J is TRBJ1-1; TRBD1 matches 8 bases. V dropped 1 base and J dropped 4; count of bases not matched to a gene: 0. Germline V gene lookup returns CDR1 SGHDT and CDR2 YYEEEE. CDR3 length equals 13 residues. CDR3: CASSLTGGTEAFF. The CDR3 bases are TGTGCCAGCAGCTTGACAGGGGGCACTGAAGCTTTCTTT.

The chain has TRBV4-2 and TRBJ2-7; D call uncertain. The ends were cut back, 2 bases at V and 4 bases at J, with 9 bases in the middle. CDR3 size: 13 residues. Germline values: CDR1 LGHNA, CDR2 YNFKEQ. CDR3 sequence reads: CASSQSDGYEQYF. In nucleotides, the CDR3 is TGTGCCAGCAGCCAATCTGACGGATACGAGCAGTACTTC.

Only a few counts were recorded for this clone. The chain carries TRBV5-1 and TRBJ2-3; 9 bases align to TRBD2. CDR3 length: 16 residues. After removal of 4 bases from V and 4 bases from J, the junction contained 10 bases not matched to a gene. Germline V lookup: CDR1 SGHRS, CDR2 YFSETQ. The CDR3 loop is CASSAFPRGGPDTQYF. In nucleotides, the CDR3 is TGCGCCAGCAGCGCCTTTCCGCGGGGGGGGCCAGATACGCAGTATTTT. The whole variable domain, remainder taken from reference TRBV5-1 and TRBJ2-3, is KAGVTQTPRYLIKTRGQQVTLSCSPISGHRSVSWYQQTPGQGLQFLFEYFSETQRNKGNFPGRFSGRQFSNSRSEMNVSTLELGDSALYLCASSAFPRGGPDTQYFGPGTRLTVL.

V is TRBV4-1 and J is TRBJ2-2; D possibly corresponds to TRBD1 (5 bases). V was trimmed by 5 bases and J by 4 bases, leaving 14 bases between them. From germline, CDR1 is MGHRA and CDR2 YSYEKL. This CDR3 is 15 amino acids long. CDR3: CASSALGARTGELFF. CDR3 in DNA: TGCGCCAGCAGCGCCTTAGGGGCCCGCACCGGGGAGCTGTTTTTT.

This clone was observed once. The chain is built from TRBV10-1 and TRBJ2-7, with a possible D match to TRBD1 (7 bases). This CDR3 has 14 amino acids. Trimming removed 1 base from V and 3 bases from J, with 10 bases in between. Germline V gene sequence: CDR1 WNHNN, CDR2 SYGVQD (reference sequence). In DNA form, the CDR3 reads TGCGCCAGCAGTGAGTGGCAGGGGGGCTACGAGCAGTACTTC. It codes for CASSEWQGGYEQYF.